Listed below are T cell receptor beta chains from one sample, sequenced in a study of T cells in Graves' hyperthyroidism and ophthalmopathy. MiXCR was run by TCRdb on the multiplex PCR reads, yielding one entry per CDR3 protein. The top ten clones hold 8% to 8.5% of a sample with about 540,000 distinct CDR3 sequences, about 43% of them seen once. The sample was peripheral blood or thyroid tissue (not recorded which). These receptors all come from a woman younger than 35 with Graves' hyperthyroidism. Both conserved end residues are part of each CDR3. D genes are given only for firm matches. Clone sizes are given selectively: once, few, many, or a class where the clone is expanded.

V	D	size	J	CDR3	DNA
TRBV20-1	.	many	TRBJ2-7	CSARDPRYEQYF	TGCAGTGCTAGAGATCCAAGATACGAGCAGTACTTC
TRBV20-1	.	many	TRBJ2-5	CSAGASYQETQYF	TGCAGTGCTGGGGCATCGTACCAAGAGACCCAGTACTTC
TRBV24-1	.	.	TRBJ1-5	CATSESTAYSNQPQHF	TGTGCCACCAGTGAATCGACAGCTTATAGCAATCAGCCCCAGCATTTT
TRBV7-2	.	.	TRBJ2-5	CASSLMGSQETQYF	TGTGCCAGCAGCTTAATGGGCAGCCAAGAGACCCAGTACTTC
TRBV7-2	.	many	TRBJ1-2	CASSFRVAGYTF	TGTGCCAGCAGCTTTCGGGTCGCTGGCTACACCTTC
TRBV7-9	TRBD2	few	TRBJ2-7	CASSYTSGGTYEQYF	TGTGCCAGCAGCTACACTAGCGGGGGGACCTACGAGCAGTACTTC
TRBV10-3	.	.	TRBJ1-6	CASSESLGSNSPLHF	TGTGCCAGCAGTGAATCCCTGGGTTCCAATTCACCCCTCCACTTT
TRBV10-3	TRBD2	many	TRBJ2-5	CAISEWTSGGQETQYF	TGTGCCATCAGTGAATGGACTAGCGGGGGCCAAGAGACCCAGTACTTC
TRBV7-2	TRBD1	many	TRBJ2-7	CASSPLQGTGEQYF	TGTGCCAGCAGCCCATTACAGGGGACGGGCGAGCAGTACTTC
TRBV25-1	.	few	TRBJ1-2	CASSYGEGGSYGYTF	TGTGCCAGCAGTTACGGGGAGGGAGGCAGCTATGGCTACACCTTC
TRBV20-1	.	.	TRBJ1-1	CSANGRLNTEAFF	TGCAGTGCTAATGGACGCTTGAACACTGAAGCTTTCTTT
TRBV29-1	.	many	TRBJ2-5	CSVGHLLVQYF	TGCAGCGTTGGCCACCTACTAGTCCAGTACTTC
TRBV7-9	.	.	TRBJ2-6	CASSFTRAYPNPGANVLTF	TGTGCCAGCAGCTTCACAAGGGCTTACCCTAACCCTGGGGCCAACGTCCTGACTTTC
TRBV12-3/TRBV12-4	.	few	TRBJ1-4	CASSPQSTNEKLFF	TGTGCCAGCAGTCCCCAGTCAACTAATGAAAAACTGTTTTTT
TRBV24-1	TRBD2	.	TRBJ2-1	CATSDVSGSSYNEQFF	TGTGCCACCAGTGACGTTAGCGGGAGCTCCTACAATGAGCAGTTCTTC
TRBV7-9	.	.	TRBJ1-5	CASSLAALSGPQHF	TGTGCCAGCAGCTTAGCGGCACTCTCTGGTCCCCAGCATTTT
TRBV7-2	.	few	TRBJ1-6	CASSFGAGVNSPLHF	TGTGCCAGCAGCTTCGGCGCAGGGGTGAATTCACCCCTCCACTTT
TRBV19	TRBD1	many	TRBJ1-2	CASSIRDRGGYTF	TGTGCCAGTAGTATCCGGGACAGGGGTGGCTACACCTTC
TRBV5-1	.	.	TRBJ2-5	CASSTDTDAGTPYF	TGCGCCAGCAGCACCGACACGGACGCAGGGACCCCGTACTTC
TRBV10-3	TRBD1	few	TRBJ1-6	CAIRDGTVNSPLHF	TGTGCCATCAGGGACGGGACAGTAAATTCACCCCTCCACTTT
TRBV29-1	TRBD1	few	TRBJ2-7	CSVLQGAEEQYF	TGCAGCGTTTTACAGGGGGCGGAGGAGCAGTACTTC
TRBV15	TRBD1	.	TRBJ1-6	CAWTGQGGSPLHF	TGTGCCTGGACCGGACAGGGGGGATCCCCCCTCCACTTT
TRBV24-1	.	many	TRBJ2-5	CATSDWSGVWGETQYF	TGTGCCACCAGTGATTGGTCGGGGGTCTGGGGAGAGACCCAGTACTTC
TRBV25-1	.	.	TRBJ1-2	CASVEGWDIHLGGYTF	TGTGCCAGCGTTGAAGGTTGGGACATACATTTGGGCGGCTACACCTTC
TRBV25-1	TRBD1	.	TRBJ2-7	CASKPDREANEQYF	TGTGCCAGCAAACCGGACAGGGAGGCAAACGAGCAGTACTTC
TRBV29-1	.	.	TRBJ1-5	CSVSRVDSNQPQHF	TGCAGCGTCTCGCGGGTGGATAGCAATCAGCCCCAGCATTTT
TRBV29-1	.	once	TRBJ2-7	CSITRDGYYEQYF	TGCAGCATTACTCGGGATGGGTACTACGAGCAGTACTTC
TRBV7-9	.	many	TRBJ1-4	CASSLDEDEKLFF	TGTGCCAGCAGCTTAGACGAGGATGAAAAACTGTTTTTT
TRBV10-3	.	many	TRBJ2-7	CAISGNQYEQYF	TGTGCCATCAGTGGGAATCAATACGAGCAGTACTTC
TRBV20-1	.	few	TRBJ1-4	CSARNPQSTDGLFF	TGCAGTGCTAGAAATCCCCAGTCTACGGACGGCCTGTTTTTT
TRBV12-3/TRBV12-4	TRBD1	few	TRBJ1-2	CASSPGGINYGYTF	TGTGCCAGCAGCCCAGGGGGTATAAACTATGGCTACACCTTC
TRBV2	.	.	TRBJ1-5	CASSQGRRTQPQHF	TGCGCCAGCAGCCAAGGGCGCAGGACCCAGCCCCAGCATTTT
TRBV7-9	.	.	TRBJ1-1	CASSLLAEPNTEAFF	TGTGCCAGCAGCCTCCTGGCGGAACCGAACACTGAAGCTTTCTTT
TRBV7-2	.	many	TRBJ2-7	CASSPGDLVIYEQYF	TGTGCCAGCAGCCCAGGTGACCTCGTCATCTACGAGCAGTACTTC
TRBV7-6	TRBD2	.	TRBJ2-3	CASSSQTSGITDTQYF	TGTGCCAGCAGCTCGCAGACTAGCGGTATTACAGATACGCAGTATTTT
TRBV5-6	TRBD1	few	TRBJ1-2	CASSVDRAYGYTF	TGTGCCAGCAGCGTCGACAGGGCCTATGGCTACACCTTC
TRBV10-3	.	.	TRBJ1-2	CAISDPGRTNYGYTF	TGTGCCATCAGTGACCCTGGCAGGACCAACTATGGCTACACCTTC
TRBV7-6	TRBD1	many	TRBJ2-5	CASSPRDRARETQYF	TGTGCCAGCAGCCCCCGGGACAGGGCAAGGGAGACCCAGTACTTC
TRBV4-3	.	few	TRBJ2-7	CASSQDRENYEQYF	TGCGCCAGCAGCCAAGATCGGGAGAACTACGAGCAGTACTTC
TRBV29-1	.	many	TRBJ1-4	CSVITGRGEKLFF	TGCAGCGTGATTACAGGGCGAGGCGAAAAACTGTTTTTT
TRBV7-8	.	many	TRBJ1-2	CASSLVGWGGGYTF	TGTGCCAGCAGCTTAGTTGGGTGGGGCGGCGGCTACACCTTC
TRBV2	.	many	TRBJ1-5	CASSEAGGNNQPQHF	TGTGCCAGCAGTGAAGCGGGGGGGAACAATCAGCCCCAGCATTTT